The 22 T cell receptor beta chains listed next were all sequenced from one sample in a study of cytotoxic CD8 clonotypes in ibrutinib-treated CLL. TCRdb's table, derived via immunoSEQ multiplex PCR, lists solely in-frame clones and lacks some. This sample carries 150,000 to 200,000 clones, approximately 80% of them seen once, and the ten largest clones take about 2.1%. This sample comprised PBMCs, obtained after 12 months of ibrutinib treatment. The receptors come from a human donor with chronic lymphocytic leukemia.

This clone was seen a single time. The CDR3 nucleotides read TGTGCCAGTAGTAAAAGAGGACAGGGGTACAGCTATGGCTACACCTTC. Translated, it gives CASSKRGQGYSYGYTF. The V and J genes are TRBV19 and TRBJ1-2; 9 nucleotides agree with TRBD1. There are 16 residues in the CDR3. Losses at the gene ends were 4 bases for V and 4 bases for J; bases not matched to a gene: 10. Germline assignment: CDR1 LNHDA and CDR2 SQIVND (reference sequence). Looking up the rest from reference TRBV19 and TRBJ1-2 gives the full variable domain: DGGITQSPKYLFRKEGQNVTLSCEQNLNHDAMYWYRQDPGQGLRLIYYSQIVNDFQKGDIAEGYSVSREKKESFPLTVTSAQKNPTAFYLCASSKRGQGYSYGYTFGSGTRLTVV.

The V and J genes are TRBV5-4 and TRBJ1-1, with D tentatively TRBD1 (6 bases). Germline CDR1 reads SGHNT; CDR2 reads YYREEE (reference sequence). V dropped 3 bases and J dropped 2 bases, with 11 bases sitting between them. The CDR3 covers 14 residues. For the CDR3, the DNA is TGTGCCAGCAGCTCTGGGGGGGCTAACACTGAAGCTTTCTTT. Translating it yields CASSSGGANTEAFF.

V and J are TRBV28 and TRBJ1-2; no reliable D call. Germline V gives CDR1 MDHEN, CDR2 SYDVKM. This CDR3 is 11 amino acids long. Trimming shortened V by 8 bases and J by 0 bases, and 4 bases separated the two germline ends. Written as DNA, the CDR3 is TGTGCCAGCGGGTCTAACTATGGCTACACCTTC. Translated, it gives CASGSNYGYTF.

This sequence joins TRBV20-1 and TRBJ1-5; D is unclear. Trimming stripped 4 bases from V and 11 bases from J, with 9 bases between. The CDR3 extends over 10 amino acids. Per the germline V gene, CDR1 is DFQATT and CDR2 is SNEGSKA (reference sequence). The CDR3 coding sequence is TGCAGTGCTAAAGAGGAGACCCAGCATTTT. It codes for CSAKEETQHF.

In its sample, this clone was seen once. This chain links TRBV28 with TRBJ1-5; the match to TRBD1 covers 10 bases. CDR3 length equals 15 residues. Germline V gives CDR1 MDHEN, CDR2 SYDVKM. After removal of 6 bases from V and 5 bases from J, the junction contained 7 bases not matched to a gene. CDR3 nucleotides: TGTGCCAGCAGGTACCTCGGGACAGGGGATCAGCCCCAGCATTTT. Its protein is CASRYLGTGDQPQHF.

V usage is TRBV5-4 and J usage is TRBJ2-3; perhaps D is TRBD1 or TRBD2 (5 bases each). Between the trimmed V and J ends, which lost 1 base and 2 bases, there was a span of 8 bases. The CDR3 has 14 residues. Per the germline V gene, CDR1 is SGHNT and CDR2 is YYREEE (reference sequence). The CDR3 is CASSLLGTTDTQYF. In DNA, the CDR3 is TGTGCCAGCAGCTTGTTGGGGACCACAGATACGCAGTATTTT.

J is TRBJ1-4 and V is TRBV29-1; 8 bases are shared with TRBD1. Germline CDR1 SQVTM, CDR2 ANQGSEA. There are 14 residues in the CDR3. Unmatched junction bases numbered 11, after V lost 6 bases and J lost 8 bases. Here the CDR3 DNA reads TGCAGCGTCGAGACAGGGCGACAGGGGGAAAAACTGTTTTTT. Its protein is CSVETGRQGEKLFF.

The rearrangement links TRBV4-1 to TRBJ1-1; D unclear. This CDR3 is built from 18 residues. Trimming left V 5 bases short and J 7 bases short, with 29 bases between. CDR1 is MGHRA, CDR2 YSYEKL, per germline. DNA of the CDR3: TGCGCCAGCAGCGCTCAATTAGGGAGCAATAAAGGTTTTGTTGAAGCTTTCTTT. Translating it yields CASSAQLGSNKGFVEAFF.

This clone was counted once. V is TRBV27 and J is TRBJ2-7; TRBD2 agrees at 8 bases. CDR3 length: 18 residues. V shed 0 bases, J shed 6 bases, and the junction held 16 bases outside the gene matches. The germline V gene has CDR1 MNHEY and CDR2 SMNVEV (reference sequence). The DNA for the CDR3 is TGTGCCAGCAGTTTATCCTCCGGGACTAGAGTCCTCTCGCGCGAGCAGTACTTC. It translates to CASSLSSGTRVLSREQYF.

This clone has more than one count but fewer than ten. V is TRBV27 and J is TRBJ2-7; TRBD1 matches at 8 bases. In germline, CDR1 is MNHEY, CDR2 SMNVEV (reference sequence). The J segment lost 7 bases and the V segment lost 3 bases, leaving 11 bases of the junction unmatched. The CDR3 totals 15 residues. The CDR3: CASSFLGRGPDEQYF. The CDR3 DNA is TGTGCCAGCAGTTTCCTCGGCAGGGGGCCTGATGAGCAGTACTTC.

The count of this clone is one. J is TRBJ2-7 and V is TRBV7-2; 12 bases map to TRBD2. CDR1 and CDR2 from the germline V gene are SGHTA and FQGNSA. The CDR3 sequence is 16 residues long. V was clipped by 1 base and J by 3 bases; unmatched bases: 4. This chain's CDR3 is CASSLGTSGEHYEQYF. The CDR3 coding sequence is TGTGCCAGCAGCTTAGGGACTAGCGGGGAACACTACGAGCAGTACTTC.

V usage is TRBV7-8 and J usage is TRBJ2-5, with 14 bases identical to TRBD2. The CDR3 is made up of 16 amino acids. V lost 5 bases to trimming and J lost 2 bases; unmatched junction nucleotides: 4. Germline V gene lookup returns CDR1 SGHVS and CDR2 FQNEAQ. CDR3 in amino acids: CASSTRLAGGQETQYF. For the CDR3, the DNA is TGTGCCAGCAGCACCCGACTAGCGGGGGGGCAAGAGACCCAGTACTTC.

This clone turned up a few times. The rearrangement links TRBV19 to TRBJ1-4; D uncertain. This CDR3 comprises 15 residues. Trimming cost V 3 bases and J 6 bases, with 14 bases left between them. Germline V gene sequence: CDR1 LNHDA, CDR2 SQIVND (reference sequence). The CDR3 spells CASSISTVNDEKLFF. CDR3 DNA: TGTGCCAGTAGTATTTCCACAGTAAATGATGAAAAACTGTTTTTT.

The CDR3 DNA reads TGTGCCAGCAGCCCCCGGGTCAGCGGCGGTGAGCAGTTCTTC. It specifies CASSPRVSGGEQFF. The chain employs TRBV11-3 and TRBJ2-1; D is possibly TRBD2 (5 bases). V lost 5 bases and J 9 bases, leaving 17 bases between the germline ends. The germline gives CDR1 SGHNT, CDR2 YENEEA. CDR3 length: 14 amino acids.

The chain uses TRBV7-6 and TRBJ1-2; possible D gene TRBD1, 6 bases. The CDR3 runs to 11 residues. V was shortened by 5 bases and J by 10 bases, with 11 bases between the two germline ends. Per the germline V gene, CDR1 is SGHVS and CDR2 is FNYEAQ. CDR3 nucleotide sequence: TGTGCCAGCAGCCAAGGACAGACCTACACCTTC. It translates to CASSQGQTYTF.

V usage is TRBV2 and J usage is TRBJ2-3, with D uncertain. There are 11 residues in the CDR3. Germline V gene data show CDR1 as SNHLY and CDR2 as FYNNEI. Trimming left V 5 bases short and J 3 bases short, with 3 bases between. CDR3 DNA sequence: TGTGCCAGCAGTACGACAGATACGCAGTATTTT. This encodes CASSTTDTQYF.

This clone was picked up one time. V and J are TRBV19 and TRBJ1-1; a weak D match, TRBD1 (6 bases). CDR3 length equals 14 residues. V was clipped by 4 bases and J by 3 bases, with 12 bases between them. Germline V gene sequence: CDR1 LNHDA, CDR2 SQIVND (reference sequence). The CDR3 loop is CASSTSDRYTEAFF. CDR3 bases: TGTGCCAGTAGTACCTCGGACAGATACACTGAAGCTTTCTTT.

This chain connects TRBV19 to TRBJ1-4; perhaps TRBD1 as D (5 bases). Per the germline V gene, CDR1 is LNHDA and CDR2 is SQIVND (reference sequence). V lost 4 bases to trimming and J lost 4 bases, with 22 bases between them. The length of the CDR3 is 18 residues. CDR3 in amino acids: CASSTRVLGRPDNEKLFF. DNA for the CDR3: TGTGCCAGTAGTACCAGGGTGCTGGGTCGCCCCGATAATGAAAAACTGTTTTTT.

The chain links TRBV13 to TRBJ2-3; the D gene is possibly TRBD2 (5 bases). Trimming left V 1 base short and J 6 bases short, with 20 bases between. The length of the CDR3 is 17 residues. Germline values: CDR1 PRHDT, CDR2 FYEKMQ (reference sequence). The CDR3 here is CASSLAPAVRSRDTQYF. The CDR3 DNA sequence: TGTGCCAGCAGCTTAGCCCCAGCGGTACGATCTAGGGATACGCAGTATTTT.

CDR3 DNA sequence: TGTGCCAGAAATCTCGACAGGCTGAAAAACATTCAGTACTTC. Its protein is CARNLDRLKNIQYF. J is TRBJ2-4 and V is TRBV7-9; weak D call: TRBD1 (6 bases). Per germline, CDR1 SEHNR and CDR2 FQNEAQ (reference sequence). Trimming stripped 9 bases from V and 4 bases from J, with 16 bases between. This CDR3 has 14 residues.

V is TRBV7-3 and J is TRBJ1-1; D unresolved. V lost 5 bases to trimming and J lost 1 base, with 8 bases between them. Germline CDR1 reads SGHTA; CDR2 reads FQGTGA. The CDR3 is 13 amino acids. The CDR3 is CASSQGSNTEAFF. CDR3 sequence (DNA): TGTGCCAGCAGCCAAGGGTCGAACACTGAAGCTTTCTTT.

This chain links TRBV9 with TRBJ2-6, with D maybe TRBD1 (6 bases). The CDR3 length is 16 residues. V dropped 4 bases and J dropped 2 bases, with 13 bases sitting between them. Germline V gene lookup returns CDR1 SGDLS and CDR2 YYNGEE. CDR3 sequence: CASSSIRGAGANVLTF. DNA for the CDR3: TGTGCCAGCAGCTCTATCAGGGGTGCTGGGGCCAACGTCCTGACTTTC.